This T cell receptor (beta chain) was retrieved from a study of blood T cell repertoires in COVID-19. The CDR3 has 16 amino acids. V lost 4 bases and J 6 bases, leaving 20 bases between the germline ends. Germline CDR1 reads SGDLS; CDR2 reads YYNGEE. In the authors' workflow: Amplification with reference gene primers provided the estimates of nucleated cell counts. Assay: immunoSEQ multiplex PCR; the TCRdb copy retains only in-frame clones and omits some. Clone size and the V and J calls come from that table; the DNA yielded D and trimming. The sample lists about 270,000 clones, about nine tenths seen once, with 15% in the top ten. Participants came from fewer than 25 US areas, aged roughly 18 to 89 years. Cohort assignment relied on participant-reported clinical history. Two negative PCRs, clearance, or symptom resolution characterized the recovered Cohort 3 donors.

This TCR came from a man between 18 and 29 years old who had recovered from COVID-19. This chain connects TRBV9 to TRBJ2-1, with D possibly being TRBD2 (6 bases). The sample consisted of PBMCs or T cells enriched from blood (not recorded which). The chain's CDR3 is CASSPAEGLIINEQFF. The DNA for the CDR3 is TGTGCCAGCAGCCCCGCGGAGGGACTTATAATCAATGAGCAGTTCTTC.